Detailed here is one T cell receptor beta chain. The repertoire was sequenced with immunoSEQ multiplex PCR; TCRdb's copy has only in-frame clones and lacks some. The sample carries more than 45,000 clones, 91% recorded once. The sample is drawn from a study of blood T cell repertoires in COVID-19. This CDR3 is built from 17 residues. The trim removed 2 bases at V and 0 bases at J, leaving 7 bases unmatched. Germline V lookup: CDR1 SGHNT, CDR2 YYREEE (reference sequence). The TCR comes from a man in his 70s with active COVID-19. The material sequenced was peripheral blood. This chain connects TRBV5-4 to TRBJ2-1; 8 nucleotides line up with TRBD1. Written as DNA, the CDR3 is TGTGCCAGCAGCTTTCTTCTCGGGACAGGCTCCTACAATGAGCAGTTCTTC. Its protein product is CASSFLLGTGSYNEQFF.